This T cell receptor (beta chain) comes out of a study of synovial regulatory T cells in juvenile arthritis. Study context: A few patients were therapy-naive; about 6 received methotrexate alone.

Method: immunoSEQ multiplex PCR; TCRdb's copy keeps in-frame clones and lacks some. The table lists some 9,800 clones, with roughly 1.9% in the top ten. Germline loops: CDR1 LNHDA, CDR2 SQIVND (reference sequence). The CDR3 spans 15 residues. The nucleotide record is missing. Points on this clone: As yet, its antigen is unknown.

Study results and limitations: TCR diversity was lower in inflammation-associated blood Treg cells than in other blood Treg cells. iaTreg TCR repertoires were largely private across patients and partially overlapped synovial Teff and blood CPL.

V is TRBV19 and J is TRBJ2-6; the D gene TCRdb calls, TRBD1, cannot be checked with no DNA. The clonotype originates from a donor aged 2 to 35 with juvenile idiopathic arthritis. The sequenced material came from Treg cells from blood. Described subset: remaining (HLA-DR-negative) circulating blood Treg cells. CDR3: CASSINRAGANVLTF.